Presented here are 5 T cell receptor beta chains from one specimen sequenced in a study of T cell repertoires in cytomegalovirus infection. Their cognate antigens are unknown. TCRdb recomputed calls from the reads with MiXCR, one row per CDR3 protein. The data show a few hundred thousand distinct CDR3 sequences, about 39% seen once. The sample in question was cultured PBMCs, obtained from culture after CMV antigen stimulation. The receptors stem from a human donor in good health (CMV status not recorded). Some clones in this sample may be carry-over from other donors' samples.

In its sample, this clonotype was seen many times. V usage is TRBV7-8 and J usage is TRBJ2-7, with D possibly being TRBD2 (5 bases). V was shortened by 8 bases and J by 3 bases, with 26 bases between the two germline ends. There are 17 residues in the CDR3. Per the germline V gene, CDR1 is SGHVS and CDR2 is FQNEAQ. DNA for the CDR3: TGTGCCAGCCGACGGTGGGAGCCTCCCCGGGCTCTCTACGAGCAGTACTTC. Its translation: CASRRWEPPRALYEQYF.

The rearrangement uses TRBV12-3 or TRBV12-4 and TRBJ2-3; TRBD2 might be the D (6 bases). V lost 3 bases and J 0 bases, leaving 13 bases between the germline ends. The CDR3 covers 16 residues. The CDR3 loop reads CASSLYLGLSTDTQYF. The CDR3 DNA follows: TGTGCCAGCAGTTTGTATCTGGGACTTAGCACAGATACGCAGTATTTT.

Only one count was recorded for this clonotype. This CDR3 reads CSVAANYGYTF. CDR3 bases: TGCAGCGTCGCGGCTAACTATGGCTACACCTTC. V is TRBV29-1 and J is TRBJ1-2; D remains ambiguous. Germline-derived CDR1 and CDR2 are SQVTM and ANQGSEA. Trimming stripped 6 bases from V and 0 bases from J, with 5 bases between. The CDR3 extends over 11 amino acids.

This clonotype showed up many times. The chain links TRBV7-2 to TRBJ2-3, with D maybe TRBD1 (6 bases). Germline assignment: CDR1 SGHTA and CDR2 FQGNSA. This CDR3 region has 17 residues. Deletions cut 4 bases from V and 2 bases from J, with 19 bases between. This CDR3 is CASSSQRGTSDTDTQYF. The DNA of the CDR3 is TGTGCCAGCAGCTCGCAAAGGGGGACCAGTGACACAGATACGCAGTATTTT.

This clonotype occurred a few times. The gene calls are TRBV7-6 and TRBJ1-2, with D tentatively TRBD1 (6 bases). V shed 3 bases and J shed 5 bases, with 19 bases lying between them. There are 16 residues in the CDR3. Per germline, CDR1 SGHVS and CDR2 FNYEAQ. Here the CDR3 reads CASSLAQGGAAYGYTF. In DNA form, the CDR3 reads TGTGCCAGCAGCTTGGCCCAAGGGGGGGCAGCTTATGGCTACACCTTC.